A single TCR beta chain is shown here with its context. This record belongs to a study of cytomegalovirus exposure and HLA in healthy donors. CDR3 length: 14 residues. Germline V gene lookup returns CDR1 SEHNR and CDR2 FQNEAQ (reference sequence). Germline trimming cut 1 base from V and 8 bases from J; bases unmatched to any gene: 6. Repertoires were generated with immunoSEQ multiplex PCR, while TCRdb's copy carries only in-frame clones and drops some. Of more than 90,000 clones listed, about 88% were seen once; the top ten hold 4.4%. The receptor's source is a man in his late teens or twenties in good health and CMV-seropositive. Sequenced: PBMCs. V gene TRBV7-9 combines with J gene TRBJ1-2, with TRBD1 identical over 8 bases. The CDR3 is CASSLEQGGAGYTF. As DNA, the CDR3 is TGTGCCAGCAGCTTAGAACAGGGGGGCGCCGGCTACACCTTC.